This record covers a single TCR beta chain. The entry originates in a study of T cell responses to AZD1222 COVID-19 vaccine. Libraries were prepared by immunoSEQ multiplex PCR; TCRdb keeps only in-frame clonotypes and omits some of them. This repertoire shows 140,000 or so clones, about 91% found once; its top ten account for about 4.8%. Sequenced material: peripheral blood, taken on day 0 of AZD1222 vaccination. This TCR was sampled from an adult in good health.

CDR3 nucleotide sequence: TGTGCCAGCAGCCCGGGACAGGGGAAGAATTCACCCCTCCACTTT. Amino acids: CASSPGQGKNSPLHF. The V call is TRBV9, the J call TRBJ1-6; 10 bases align to TRBD1. Germline values: CDR1 SGDLS, CDR2 YYNGEE. The CDR3 is 15 amino acids. Trimming removed 4 bases from V and 7 bases from J; junction bases left unmatched: 5.